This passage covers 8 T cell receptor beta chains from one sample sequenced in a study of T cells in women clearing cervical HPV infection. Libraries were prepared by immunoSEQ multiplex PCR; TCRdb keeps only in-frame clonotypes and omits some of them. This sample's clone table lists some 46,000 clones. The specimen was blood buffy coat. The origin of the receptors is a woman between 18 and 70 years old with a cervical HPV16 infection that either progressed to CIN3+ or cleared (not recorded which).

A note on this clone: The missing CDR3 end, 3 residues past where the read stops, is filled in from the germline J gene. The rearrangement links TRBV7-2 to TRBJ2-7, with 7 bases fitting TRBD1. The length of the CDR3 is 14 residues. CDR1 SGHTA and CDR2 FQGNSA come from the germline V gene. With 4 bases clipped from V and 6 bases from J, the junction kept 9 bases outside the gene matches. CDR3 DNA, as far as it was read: TGTGCCAGCAGCTCCCCGGGACAGAAGCTCGAG. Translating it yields CASSSPGQKLE. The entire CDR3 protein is CASSSPGQKLEQYF.

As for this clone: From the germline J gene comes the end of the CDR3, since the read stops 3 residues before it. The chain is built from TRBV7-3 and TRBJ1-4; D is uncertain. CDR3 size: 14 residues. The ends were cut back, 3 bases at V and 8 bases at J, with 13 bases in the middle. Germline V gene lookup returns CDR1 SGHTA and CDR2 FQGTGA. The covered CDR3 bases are TGTGCCAGCAGCTTTAGGTCGTCGGGGGAAAAA. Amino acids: CASSFRSSGEK. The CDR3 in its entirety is CASSFRSSGEKLFF.

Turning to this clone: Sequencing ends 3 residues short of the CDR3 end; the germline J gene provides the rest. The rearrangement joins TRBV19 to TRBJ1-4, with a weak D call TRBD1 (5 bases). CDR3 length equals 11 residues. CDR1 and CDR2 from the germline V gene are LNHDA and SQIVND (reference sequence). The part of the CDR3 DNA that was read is TGTGCCAGTAGTAATGGGGGGAAA. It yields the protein CASSNGGK. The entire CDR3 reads CASSNGGKLFF.

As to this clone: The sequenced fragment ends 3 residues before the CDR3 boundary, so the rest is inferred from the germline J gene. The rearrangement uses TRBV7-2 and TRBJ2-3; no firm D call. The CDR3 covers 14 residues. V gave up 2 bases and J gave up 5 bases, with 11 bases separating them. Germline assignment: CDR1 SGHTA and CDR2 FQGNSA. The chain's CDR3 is CASSLRYRVDTQYF. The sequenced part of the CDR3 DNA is TGTGCCAGCAGCTTACGCTATAGGGTAGATACG.

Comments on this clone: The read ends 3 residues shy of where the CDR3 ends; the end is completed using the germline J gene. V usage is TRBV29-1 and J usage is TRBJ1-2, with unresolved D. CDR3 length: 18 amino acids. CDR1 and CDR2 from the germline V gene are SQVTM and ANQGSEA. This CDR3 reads CSVEETGNRWITARGYTF. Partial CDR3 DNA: TGCAGCGTTGAAGAGACCGGCAATCGGTGGATCACAGCAAGGGGC.

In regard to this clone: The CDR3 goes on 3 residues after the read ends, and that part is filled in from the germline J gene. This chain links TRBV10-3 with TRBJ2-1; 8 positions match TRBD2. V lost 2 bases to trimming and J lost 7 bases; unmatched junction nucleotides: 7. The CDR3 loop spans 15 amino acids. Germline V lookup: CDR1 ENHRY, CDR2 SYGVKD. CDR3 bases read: TGTGCCATCAGTGAGGGTAGCGGGATGGTGAATGAG. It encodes CAISEGSGMVNE. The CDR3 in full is CAISEGSGMVNEQFF.

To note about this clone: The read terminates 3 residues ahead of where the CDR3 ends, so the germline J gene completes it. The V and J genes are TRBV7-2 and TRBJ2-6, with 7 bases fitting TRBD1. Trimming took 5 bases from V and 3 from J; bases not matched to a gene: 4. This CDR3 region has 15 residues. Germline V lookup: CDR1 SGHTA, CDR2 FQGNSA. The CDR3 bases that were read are TGTGCCAGCAGCCCTGGGACAGTTGGGGCCAACGTC. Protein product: CASSPGTVGANV. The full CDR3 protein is CASSPGTVGANVLTF.

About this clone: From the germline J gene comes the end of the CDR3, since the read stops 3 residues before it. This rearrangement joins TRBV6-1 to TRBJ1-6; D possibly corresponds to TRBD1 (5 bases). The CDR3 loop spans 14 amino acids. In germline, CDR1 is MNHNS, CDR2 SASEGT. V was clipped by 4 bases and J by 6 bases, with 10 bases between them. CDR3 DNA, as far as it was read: TGTGCCAGCAGTGTTGAGGGGCTTAATTCACCC. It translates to CASSVEGLNSP. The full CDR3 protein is CASSVEGLNSPLHF.